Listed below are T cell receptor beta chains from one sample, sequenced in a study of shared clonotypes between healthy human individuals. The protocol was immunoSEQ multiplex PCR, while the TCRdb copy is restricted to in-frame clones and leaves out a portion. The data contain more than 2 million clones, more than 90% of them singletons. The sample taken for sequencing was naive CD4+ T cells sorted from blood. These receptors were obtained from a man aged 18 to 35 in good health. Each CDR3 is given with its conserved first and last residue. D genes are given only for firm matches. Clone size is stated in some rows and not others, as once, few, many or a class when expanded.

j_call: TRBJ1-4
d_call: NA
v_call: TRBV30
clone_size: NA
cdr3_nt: TGTGCCTGGAGCGACCAGGGGAGGTGGGATGAAAAACTGTTTTTT
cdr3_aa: CAWSDQGRWDEKLFF

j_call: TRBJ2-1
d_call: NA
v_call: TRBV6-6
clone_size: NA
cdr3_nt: TGTGCCAGCAGTCGCTCCCTAGCCCCGGGAAATGAGCAGTTCTTC
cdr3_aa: CASSRSLAPGNEQFF

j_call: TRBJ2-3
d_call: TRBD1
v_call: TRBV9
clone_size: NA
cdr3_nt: TGTGCCAGCAGCTCTAGGACAGGGAGCACAGATACGCAGTATTTT
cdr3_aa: CASSSRTGSTDTQYF

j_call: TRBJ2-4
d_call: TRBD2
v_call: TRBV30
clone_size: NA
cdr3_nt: TGTGCCTGGAGTGTACGGGTAGCGGGAGGGGAAGGGGTCAAAAACATTCAGTACTTC
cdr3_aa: CAWSVRVAGGEGVKNIQYF

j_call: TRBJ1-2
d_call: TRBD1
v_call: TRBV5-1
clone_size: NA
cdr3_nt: TGCGCCAGCAGCTTACCGGGACAGGGAAACTATGGCTACACCTTC
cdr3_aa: CASSLPGQGNYGYTF

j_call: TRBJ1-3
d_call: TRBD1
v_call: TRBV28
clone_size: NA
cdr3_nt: TGTGCCAGCAGGCCGATGCAGGGGACAGCCTCTGGAAACACCATATATTTT
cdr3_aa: CASRPMQGTASGNTIYF

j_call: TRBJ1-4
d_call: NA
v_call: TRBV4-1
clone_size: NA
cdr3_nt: TGCGCCAGCAGCCAAGCTGAAAAACTGTTTTTT
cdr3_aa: CASSQAEKLFF

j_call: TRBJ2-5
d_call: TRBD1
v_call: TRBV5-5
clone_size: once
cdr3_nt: TGTGCCAGCAGCTTGGGACAGGGTCCGTGGGAGACCCAGTACTTC
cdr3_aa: CASSLGQGPWETQYF

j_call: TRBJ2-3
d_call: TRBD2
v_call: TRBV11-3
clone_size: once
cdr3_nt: TGTGCCAGCAGCTTAGGACAGGGACCACTAGCGGGAGCAGATACGCAGTATTTT
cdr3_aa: CASSLGQGPLAGADTQYF

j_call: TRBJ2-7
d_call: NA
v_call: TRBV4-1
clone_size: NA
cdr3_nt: TGCGCCAGCAGCCAAGACGCGGCAGGGGGGACCTACTCCTACGAGCAGTACTTC
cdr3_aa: CASSQDAAGGTYSYEQYF

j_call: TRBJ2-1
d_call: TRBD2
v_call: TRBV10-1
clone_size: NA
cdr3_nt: TGCGCCAGCAGTGAGTTCCTAGCGGGAAATGAGCAGTTCTTC
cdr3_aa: CASSEFLAGNEQFF

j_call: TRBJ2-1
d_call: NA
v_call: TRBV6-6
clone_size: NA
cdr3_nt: TGTGCCAGCAGTTACTCGACTAGCAGGGGGTTCTTC
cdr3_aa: CASSYSTSRGFF

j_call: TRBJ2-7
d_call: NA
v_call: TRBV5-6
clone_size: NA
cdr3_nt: TGTGCCAGCAGGAGGGGGGCTTCCTACGAGCAGTACTTC
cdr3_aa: CASRRGASYEQYF

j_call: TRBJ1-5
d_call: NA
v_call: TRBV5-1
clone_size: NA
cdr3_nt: TGCGCCAGCAGCTTGGCCGGGGGAGATCAGCCCCAGCATTTT
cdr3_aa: CASSLAGGDQPQHF